This note documents a single T cell receptor (beta chain) sequence. The data originate from a study of blood T cell repertoires in COVID-19. Study-wide background: Both acute and convalescent COVID-19 samples were obtained from the United States, Italy and Spain. Sources were T cells, B-cell-depleted T cells, or PBMCs; the material itself was cDNA or gDNA.

In the authors' workflow: Amplified reference gene primers provided the basis for estimating nucleated cell counts. Assay: immunoSEQ multiplex PCR; the TCRdb copy retains only in-frame clones and omits some. V and J calls and clone size come straight from that table; D and trimming were deduced from the DNA. Among about 55,000 clones, 75% to 90% were seen once, and the ten largest hold 2.5% to 3%. The CDR3 sequence is 15 residues long. V lost 4 bases, J lost 0 bases, and 9 bases lay in between. Germline V CDR1 and CDR2: LNHDA, SQIVND (reference sequence). The sequence came from an elderly man with acute or convalescent COVID-19. V gene TRBV19 combines with J gene TRBJ2-2, with TRBD2 as a possible D gene (5 bases). Sequences were obtained from peripheral blood. As DNA, the CDR3 is TGTGCCAGTAGTAGAGAGGGCGCGAACACCGGGGAGCTGTTTTTT. This codes for CASSREGANTGELFF.